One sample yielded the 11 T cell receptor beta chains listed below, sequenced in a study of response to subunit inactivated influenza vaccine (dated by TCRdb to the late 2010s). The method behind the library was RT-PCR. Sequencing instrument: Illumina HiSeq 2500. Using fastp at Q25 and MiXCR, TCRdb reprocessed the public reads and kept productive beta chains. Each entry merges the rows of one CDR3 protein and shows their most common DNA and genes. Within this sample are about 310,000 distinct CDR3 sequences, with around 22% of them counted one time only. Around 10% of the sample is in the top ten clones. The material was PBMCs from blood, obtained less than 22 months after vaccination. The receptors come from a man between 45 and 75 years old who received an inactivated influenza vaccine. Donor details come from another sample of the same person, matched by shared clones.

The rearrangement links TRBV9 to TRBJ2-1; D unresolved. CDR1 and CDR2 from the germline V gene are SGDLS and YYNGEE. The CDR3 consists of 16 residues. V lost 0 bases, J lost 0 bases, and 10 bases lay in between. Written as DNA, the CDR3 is TGTGCCAGCAGCGTAGGGGAAAGTAGCTCCTACAATGAGCAGTTCTTC. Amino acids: CASSVGESSSYNEQFF.

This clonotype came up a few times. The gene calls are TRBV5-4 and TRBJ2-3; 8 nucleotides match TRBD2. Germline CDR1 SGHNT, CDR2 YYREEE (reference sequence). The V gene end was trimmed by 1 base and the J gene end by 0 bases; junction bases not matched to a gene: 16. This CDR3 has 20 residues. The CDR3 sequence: CASSLRLGGGPYTSTDTQYF. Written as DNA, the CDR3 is TGTGCCAGCAGCTTGCGCTTGGGCGGGGGGCCCTATACTAGCACAGATACGCAGTATTTT.

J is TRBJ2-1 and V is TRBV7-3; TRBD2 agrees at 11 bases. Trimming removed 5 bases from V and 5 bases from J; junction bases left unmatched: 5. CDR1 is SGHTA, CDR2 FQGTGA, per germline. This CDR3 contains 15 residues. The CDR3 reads CASSVLAGGNNEQFF. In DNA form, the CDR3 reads TGTGCCAGCAGCGTGCTAGCGGGAGGAAACAATGAGCAGTTCTTC.

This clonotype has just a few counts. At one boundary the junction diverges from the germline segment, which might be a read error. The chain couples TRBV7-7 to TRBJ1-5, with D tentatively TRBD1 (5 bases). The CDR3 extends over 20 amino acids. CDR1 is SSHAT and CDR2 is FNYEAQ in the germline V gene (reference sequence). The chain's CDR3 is CASSLDYLWEEGLSNQPQHF. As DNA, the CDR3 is TGTGCTAGCAGCTTAGATTATTTATGGGAGGAGGGGTTGAGCAATCAGCCCCAGCATTTT.

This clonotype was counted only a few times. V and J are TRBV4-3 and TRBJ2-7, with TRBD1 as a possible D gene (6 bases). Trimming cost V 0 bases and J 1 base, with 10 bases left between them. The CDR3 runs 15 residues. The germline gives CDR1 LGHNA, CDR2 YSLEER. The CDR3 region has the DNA TGCGCCAGCAGCCAAGATATCACAGGGTCCTACGAGCAGTACTTC. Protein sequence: CASSQDITGSYEQYF.

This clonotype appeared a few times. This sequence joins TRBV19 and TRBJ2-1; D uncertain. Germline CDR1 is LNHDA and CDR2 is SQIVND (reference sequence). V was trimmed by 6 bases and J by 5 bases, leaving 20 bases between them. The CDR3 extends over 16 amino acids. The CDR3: CASSPLRAPSHNEQFF. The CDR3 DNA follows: TGTGCCAGTAGCCCTTTACGTGCCCCGTCCCACAATGAGCAGTTCTTC.

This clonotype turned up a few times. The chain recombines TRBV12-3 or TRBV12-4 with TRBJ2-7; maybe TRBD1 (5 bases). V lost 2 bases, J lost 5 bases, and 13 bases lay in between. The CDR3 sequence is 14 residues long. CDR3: CASSLSYRLDEQYF. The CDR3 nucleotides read TGTGCCAGCAGTTTATCATACAGGCTCGACGAGCAGTACTTC.

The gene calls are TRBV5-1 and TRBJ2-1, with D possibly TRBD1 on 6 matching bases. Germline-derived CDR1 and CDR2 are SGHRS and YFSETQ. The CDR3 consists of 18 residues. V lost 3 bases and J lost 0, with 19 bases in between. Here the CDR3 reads CASSSRPGTQSSYNEQFF. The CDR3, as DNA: TGCGCCAGCAGCTCACGTCCCGGGACACAAAGCTCCTACAATGAGCAGTTCTTC. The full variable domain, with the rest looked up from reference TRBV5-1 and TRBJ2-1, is KAGVTQTPRYLIKTRGQQVTLSCSPISGHRSVSWYQQTPGQGLQFLFEYFSETQRNKGNFPGRFSGRQFSNSRSEMNVSTLELGDSALYLCASSSRPGTQSSYNEQFFGPGTRLTVL.

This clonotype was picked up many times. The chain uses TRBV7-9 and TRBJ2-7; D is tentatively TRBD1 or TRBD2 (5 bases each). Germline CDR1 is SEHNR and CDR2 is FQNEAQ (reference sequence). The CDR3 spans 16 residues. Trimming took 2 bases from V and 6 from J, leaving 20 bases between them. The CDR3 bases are TGTGCCAGCAGCTTAACGACGGGACGGCTGAAGGGCGAGCAGTACTTC. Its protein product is CASSLTTGRLKGEQYF.

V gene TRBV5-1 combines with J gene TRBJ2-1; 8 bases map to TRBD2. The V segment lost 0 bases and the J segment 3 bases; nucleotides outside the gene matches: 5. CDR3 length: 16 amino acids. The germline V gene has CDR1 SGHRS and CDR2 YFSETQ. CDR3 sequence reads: CASSLAGSGNYNEQFF. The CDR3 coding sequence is TGCGCCAGCAGCTTGGCGGGTAGCGGGAACTACAATGAGCAGTTCTTC.

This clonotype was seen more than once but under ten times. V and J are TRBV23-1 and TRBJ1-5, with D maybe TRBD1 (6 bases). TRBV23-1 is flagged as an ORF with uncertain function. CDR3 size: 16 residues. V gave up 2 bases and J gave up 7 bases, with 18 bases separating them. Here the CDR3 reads CASSQPQGRERQPQHF. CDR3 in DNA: TGCGCCAGCAGTCAACCGCAGGGGAGGGAACGGCAGCCCCAGCATTTT.